This TCR beta chain was identified in a study of blood T cell repertoires in COVID-19. Study-level background: Spain, Italy and the United States supplied samples that represented acute and convalescent COVID-19. T cells, B-cell-depleted T cells, or PBMCs supplied cDNA or gDNA.

Libraries were prepared by immunoSEQ multiplex PCR; TCRdb keeps only in-frame clonotypes and omits some of them. The table includes roughly 200,000 clones, 80% detected once. This CDR3 comprises 17 residues. Germline CDR1 SGHRS, CDR2 YFSETQ. After removal of 0 bases from V and 0 bases from J, the junction contained 2 bases not matched to a gene. The genes are TRBV5-1 and TRBJ2-6; 8 bases align to TRBD1. This clonotype was obtained from a man in his 70s with active or convalescent COVID-19. The sample consisted of peripheral blood. The CDR3: CASSLGQGNSGANVLTF. The CDR3, as DNA: TGCGCCAGCAGCTTGGGACAGGGGAACTCTGGGGCCAACGTCCTGACTTTC.